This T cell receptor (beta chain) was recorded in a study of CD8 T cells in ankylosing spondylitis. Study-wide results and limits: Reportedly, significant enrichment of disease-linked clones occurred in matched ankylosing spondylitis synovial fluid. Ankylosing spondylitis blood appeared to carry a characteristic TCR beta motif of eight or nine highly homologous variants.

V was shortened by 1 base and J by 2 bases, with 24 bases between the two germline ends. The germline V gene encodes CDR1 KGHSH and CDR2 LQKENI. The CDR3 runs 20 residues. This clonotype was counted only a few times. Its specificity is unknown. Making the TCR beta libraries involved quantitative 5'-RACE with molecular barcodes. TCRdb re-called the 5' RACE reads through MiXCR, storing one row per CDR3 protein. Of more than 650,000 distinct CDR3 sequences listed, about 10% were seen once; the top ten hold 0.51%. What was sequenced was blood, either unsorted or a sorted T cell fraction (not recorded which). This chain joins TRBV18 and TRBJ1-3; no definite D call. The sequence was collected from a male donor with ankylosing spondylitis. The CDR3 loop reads CASSPQSGHMGRRAGNTIYF. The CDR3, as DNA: TGTGCCAGCTCACCACAGTCCGGCCATATGGGCCGGAGGGCTGGAAACACCATATATTTT.